Presented here are 27 T cell receptor beta chains from one specimen sequenced in a study of blood T cell repertoires in COVID-19. TCRdb keeps only in-frame clones here, not all; method: immunoSEQ multiplex PCR. Of roughly 200,000 clones in the sample, roughly 80% are singletons; the top ten hold about 13%. The sample comprised peripheral blood. All receptors derive from a man between 50 and 59 years old who had recovered from COVID-19.

The genes are TRBV7-9 and TRBJ2-3; 8 bases align to TRBD2. The germline V gene encodes CDR1 SEHNR and CDR2 FQNEAQ (reference sequence). This CDR3 spans 13 amino acids. The V and J ends lost 9 bases and 2 bases, in that order; junction bases with no gene match: 4. CDR3 sequence reads: CASEREITDTQYF. In DNA, the CDR3 is TGTGCCAGTGAGCGGGAGATCACAGATACGCAGTATTTT.

The V and J genes are TRBV5-1 and TRBJ2-3, with D possibly TRBD2 on 5 matching bases. CDR1 and CDR2 (germline): SGHRS, YFSETQ. The CDR3 covers 14 residues. Trimming left V 6 bases short and J 5 bases short, with 16 bases between. In DNA, the CDR3 is TGCGCCAGCACAAGGACTGTTCAAGGAGATACGCAGTATTTT. Translated, it gives CASTRTVQGDTQYF.

About this clone: The same CDR3 can be traced to other DNA sequences in this sample. The chain joins TRBV18 to TRBJ2-7; 9 bases line up with TRBD1. Unmatched junction bases numbered 4, after V lost 3 bases and J lost 4 bases. The CDR3 is 14 residues long. The V gene's germline CDR1 is KGHSH and CDR2 LQKENI. The CDR3 sequence: CASSPGQGPYEQYF. CDR3 sequence (DNA): TGTGCCAGCTCACCGGGACAGGGACCTTACGAGCAGTACTTC.

The rearrangement joins TRBV27 to TRBJ1-4, with 9 bases that match TRBD1. The CDR3 extends over 19 amino acids. Per the germline V gene, CDR1 is MNHEY and CDR2 is SMNVEV (reference sequence). Trimming cost V 0 bases and J 6 bases; bases outside gene matches: 14. The CDR3 here is CASSLSYDHRGRFYEKLFF. The DNA for the CDR3 is TGTGCCAGCAGTTTATCTTACGACCACAGGGGGCGCTTCTATGAAAAACTGTTTTTT.

The chain carries TRBV19 and TRBJ2-7, with 9 bases aligning to TRBD1. The CDR3 has 15 residues. Germline values: CDR1 LNHDA, CDR2 SQIVND (reference sequence). The ends lost 2 bases at V and 2 bases at J; junction bases unmatched: 4. CDR3 loop: CASSIQDRGAYEQYF. The DNA of the CDR3 is TGTGCCAGTAGTATACAGGACAGGGGAGCCTACGAGCAGTACTTC. Supplemented by reference TRBV19 and TRBJ2-7, the full variable domain reads DGGITQSPKYLFRKEGQNVTLSCEQNLNHDAMYWYRQDPGQGLRLIYYSQIVNDFQKGDIAEGYSVSREKKESFPLTVTSAQKNPTAFYLCASSIQDRGAYEQYFGPGTRLTVT.

The rearrangement links TRBV10-3 to TRBJ1-6; 8 bases are a match to TRBD1. The germline CDR1 and CDR2 sequences are ENHRY and SYGVKD. CDR3 size: 12 residues. J lost 10 bases, V lost 4 bases, and 0 bases had no gene match. The CDR3 DNA sequence: TGTGCCATCAGTGGGGACAGGTCACCCCTCCACTTT. Protein sequence: CAISGDRSPLHF.

CDR3 DNA: TGCGCCAGCAGCTTGGCCGGGGGGCTCTCCTCCTACGAGCAGTACTTC. It encodes CASSLAGGLSSYEQYF. The rearrangement links TRBV5-1 to TRBJ2-7; possibly TRBD2 for D (7 bases). Germline CDR1 reads SGHRS; CDR2 reads YFSETQ. The CDR3 consists of 16 residues. With 0 bases removed from V and 0 bases from J, the gap between germline ends came to 13 bases.

The sample holds one count of this clone. V gene TRBV5-1 combines with J gene TRBJ2-2; TRBD1 matches 9 bases. V was pared by 1 base and J by 7 bases, with 2 bases of the junction left unmatched. Germline loops: CDR1 SGHRS, CDR2 YFSETQ. The length of the CDR3 is 14 residues. The CDR3 region is CASSLTGGGGELFF. The CDR3 DNA reads TGCGCCAGCAGCTTGACAGGGGGCGGCGGGGAGCTGTTTTTT.

This chain connects TRBV5-5 to TRBJ2-5; 10 nucleotides match TRBD2. J lost 5 bases, V lost 6 bases, and 7 bases had no gene match. The CDR3 covers 14 residues. The germline CDR1 and CDR2 sequences are SGHKS and YYEKEE (reference sequence). The CDR3, as DNA: TGTGCCAGCATTCCGGGACTAGCGAGGGAGACCCAGTACTTC. As protein: CASIPGLARETQYF.

The chain carries TRBV20-1 and TRBJ2-1, with TRBD2 identical over 7 bases. There are 17 residues in the CDR3. The germline CDR1 and CDR2 sequences are DFQATT and SNEGSKA (reference sequence). After removal of 3 bases from V and 0 bases from J, the junction contained 11 bases not matched to a gene. The CDR3 loop reads CSASSPTSASSYNEQFF. The CDR3 DNA sequence: TGCAGTGCTAGTAGCCCAACTAGCGCGAGCTCCTACAATGAGCAGTTCTTC.

The chain is built from TRBV7-2 and TRBJ1-1; 8 positions agree with TRBD1. This CDR3 contains 15 residues. CDR1 and CDR2 from the germline V gene are SGHTA and FQGNSA. The J segment lost 4 bases and the V segment lost 1 base, leaving 5 bases of the junction unmatched. CDR3 loop: CASSLDGQGRTEAFF. The DNA for the CDR3 is TGTGCCAGCAGCTTAGACGGACAGGGTCGCACTGAAGCTTTCTTT.

The gene calls are TRBV2 and TRBJ2-3; TRBD1 matches 8 bases. CDR1 is SNHLY and CDR2 is FYNNEI in the germline V gene. The CDR3 covers 14 residues. V lost 6 bases to trimming and J lost 2 bases; unmatched junction nucleotides: 4. The CDR3 loop reads CASSRTGITDTQYF. CDR3 sequence (DNA): TGTGCCAGCAGCCGGACAGGGATCACAGATACGCAGTATTTT.

The chain links TRBV27 to TRBJ2-1; D possibly corresponds to TRBD2 (6 bases). The CDR3 has 15 residues. Germline CDR1 MNHEY, CDR2 SMNVEV (reference sequence). Trimming took 3 bases from V and 8 from J, leaving 17 bases between them. Here the CDR3 DNA reads TGTGCCAGCAGTTTCTCCACTAGCTGGAACTATGAGCAGTTCTTC. Protein: CASSFSTSWNYEQFF.

CDR3 region: CASSRSGRTDTQYF. CDR3 sequence (DNA): TGTGCCAGCAGCCGGAGCGGGAGGACAGATACGCAGTATTTT. This chain links TRBV3-1 (or the pseudogene TRBV3-2) with TRBJ2-3; the match to TRBD2 covers 9 bases. Germline trimming cut 4 bases from V and 3 bases from J; bases unmatched to any gene: 2. From germline, CDR1 is LGHDT and CDR2 YNNKEL (reference sequence). There are 14 residues in the CDR3.

The V gene is TRBV6-6, the J gene TRBJ2-7; 11 bases line up with TRBD1. J was trimmed by 3 bases and V by 7 bases; bases with no gene match: 11. This CDR3 spans 16 amino acids. The V gene's germline CDR1 is MNHNY and CDR2 SVGAGI (reference sequence). CDR3 DNA: TGTGCCAGCAAAAGGACAGGGGGCGTTACCCACTACGAGCAGTACTTC. It encodes CASKRTGGVTHYEQYF.

The chain links TRBV2 to TRBJ2-3; 7 positions agree with TRBD1. Per germline, CDR1 SNHLY and CDR2 FYNNEI. This CDR3 has 14 amino acids. The V segment lost 4 bases and the J segment 7 bases; nucleotides outside the gene matches: 8. The DNA for the CDR3 is TGTGCCAGCAGTGTGATCCGGGACAGAAATACGCAGTATTTT. Amino acids: CASSVIRDRNTQYF.

By share, this clone counts as medium-sized. This chain joins TRBV27 and TRBJ2-7, with 10 bases aligning to TRBD2. Per the germline V gene, CDR1 is MNHEY and CDR2 is SMNVEV (reference sequence). With 1 base clipped from V and 6 bases from J, the junction kept 12 bases outside the gene matches. This CDR3 has 17 amino acids. The CDR3: CASSLLKKAGGPSEQYF. CDR3 coding DNA: TGTGCCAGCAGTTTATTAAAGAAAGCGGGAGGGCCCTCCGAGCAGTACTTC.

The CDR3 region has the DNA TGTGCCAGCAGGCTACAGGGAAACTATGGCTACACCTTC. The encoded protein is CASRLQGNYGYTF. The chain employs TRBV6-5 and TRBJ1-2; D might be TRBD1 (6 bases). Trimming took off 6 bases at V and 2 bases at J, with 10 bases between the two ends. This CDR3 has 13 amino acids. Germline values: CDR1 MNHEY, CDR2 SVGAGI.

The V gene is TRBV30, the J gene TRBJ2-5; TRBD1 matches at 11 bases. Germline trimming cut 2 bases from V and 3 bases from J; bases unmatched to any gene: 5. The germline CDR1 and CDR2 sequences are GTSNPN and SVGIG (reference sequence). The CDR3 runs 15 residues. The CDR3 nucleotides read TGTGCCTGGAGTCTGGGACAGGGGGAGGAAGAGACCCAGTACTTC. Its translation: CAWSLGQGEEETQYF.

This clone was observed a handful of times. This specimen includes other DNA sequences encoding the same CDR3. CDR3 sequence reads: CASSLIAGVETQYF. CDR3 in DNA: TGTGCCAGCAGCTTAATAGCGGGAGTTGAGACCCAGTACTTC. The chain is built from TRBV5-5 and TRBJ2-5, with 9 bases lining up with TRBD2. Germline CDR1 is SGHKS and CDR2 is YYEKEE (reference sequence). J gave up 5 bases and V 2 bases, and 4 bases lay outside the gene matches. The CDR3 sequence is 14 residues long.

The CDR3 coding sequence is TGTGCCAGCACGGACAGGGGTAACACTGAAGCTTTCTTT. Amino acids: CASTDRGNTEAFF. This chain joins TRBV6-6 and TRBJ1-1, with 9 bases aligning to TRBD1. In germline, CDR1 is MNHNY, CDR2 SVGAGI (reference sequence). V lost 7 bases and J lost 2; bases outside the gene matches: 2. CDR3 length equals 13 residues.

The V call is TRBV19, the J call TRBJ1-1, with D perhaps TRBD1 (5 bases). Trimming took off 7 bases at V and 6 bases at J, with 15 bases between the two ends. Looked up from germline, CDR1 is LNHDA and CDR2 is SQIVND (reference sequence). The CDR3 consists of 13 residues. The CDR3 DNA is TGTGCCAGTAACATACCAGGGCGCGCTGAAGCTTTCTTT. It codes for CASNIPGRAEAFF.

The rearrangement uses TRBV7-2 and TRBJ2-6; 8 positions match TRBD1. CDR1 and CDR2 from the germline V gene are SGHTA and FQGNSA. CDR3 length: 18 amino acids. J gave up 2 bases and V 5 bases, and 11 bases lay outside the gene matches. CDR3 DNA sequence: TGTGCCAGCAGCCTCCGGACAGGGACTTCTACTGGGGCCAACGTCCTGACTTTC. Its protein product is CASSLRTGTSTGANVLTF.

The rearrangement uses TRBV19 and TRBJ2-5; TRBD1 matches 9 bases. Trimming took 9 bases from V and 5 from J; bases not matched to a gene: 7. Germline V gives CDR1 LNHDA, CDR2 SQIVND (reference sequence). CDR3 size: 13 residues. Here the CDR3 reads CASGQGHWETQYF. The CDR3 region has the DNA TGTGCCAGCGGACAGGGGCATTGGGAGACCCAGTACTTC.

This clone was seen more than once but under ten times. J is TRBJ1-2 and V is TRBV5-1; 8 bases agree with TRBD1. The CDR3 runs 15 residues. CDR1 is SGHRS and CDR2 is YFSETQ in the germline V gene. With V trimmed by 1 base and J by 0 bases, 2 bases remained unmatched. This CDR3 is CASSLTGGANYGYTF. The CDR3 DNA sequence: TGCGCCAGCAGCTTGACAGGGGGGGCTAACTATGGCTACACCTTC.

This sequence joins TRBV14 and TRBJ2-1, with unresolved D. The V gene's germline CDR1 is SGHDN and CDR2 FVKESK. V gave up 2 bases and J gave up 9 bases, with 5 bases separating them. The CDR3 has 11 amino acids. CDR3: CASSQWAEQFF. CDR3 sequence (DNA): TGTGCCAGCAGCCAATGGGCTGAGCAGTTCTTC.

This sequence joins TRBV27 and TRBJ2-6; weak D call: TRBD1 (6 bases). Trimming removed 9 bases from V and 2 bases from J, with 14 bases in between. This CDR3 is built from 15 residues. Germline-derived CDR1 and CDR2 are MNHEY and SMNVEV (reference sequence). CDR3 DNA: TGTGCCAGTAGTCACAGGGTTACTGGGGCCAACGTCCTGACTTTC. Its translation: CASSHRVTGANVLTF.